This T cell receptor beta chain was captured by sequencing in a study of blood T cell repertoires in COVID-19. Turning to the study itself: COVID-19 samples from acute and convalescent phases originated in the United States, Italy and Spain. Sources were T cells, B-cell-depleted T cells, or PBMCs; the material itself was cDNA or gDNA.

Original data processing: Reference gene primer amplification gave nucleated cell count estimates. Data came from immunoSEQ multiplex PCR; TCRdb stores just in-frame clones and leaves some out. V and J calls and clone size are given by that table; D and trimming were obtained from the DNA. The sample lists about 310,000 clones, about nine tenths seen once, with under 3.5% in the top ten. Enrolled during active infection, Seattle patients were then followed longitudinally. This CDR3 has 14 amino acids. V shed 2 bases and J shed 4 bases, with 11 bases lying between them. The V gene's germline CDR1 is KGHSH and CDR2 LQKENI.

The genes are TRBV18 and TRBJ1-1, with D possibly being TRBD1 (6 bases). This TCR derives from a woman in her 30s with COVID-19, enrolled during active disease. Sequencing used peripheral blood. Here the CDR3 DNA reads TGTGCCAGCTCACCAGGCCTAGGGGGCACTGAAGCTTTCTTT. Translation gives CASSPGLGGTEAFF.